These T cell receptor beta chains were read from a single sample in a study of CD8+ T cells in alopecia areata. Profiled with immunoSEQ multiplex PCR; TCRdb holds only in-frame clones, not every one. Found here are about 250,000 clones, 65% to 70% of them singletons; the top ten hold approximately 1.2%. Material: CD4+ T cells sorted from blood, obtained at week 0. The receptors derive from a human donor with alopecia areata. The CDR3 runs from the conserved cysteine through the conserved F or W.

V,CDR3
TRBV18,CASSSRAGGETQYF
TRBV30,CAWSVGGGMTGEQFF
TRBV19,CASSIRQGGSEQFF
TRBV19,CASSMGMGTAVSNQPQHF
TRBV5-4,CASSFGFLETQYF
TRBV29-1,CSVGGRVTYEQYF
TRBV25-1,CASSSPGLTSYEQYF
TRBV30,CAWSGPDSNYGYTF
TRBV6-5,CASTQSQGYNEQFF
TRBV21-1,CASSKARGGPDTEAFF
TRBV7-6,CASSLRRLSTDTQYF
TRBV30,CAWSPRRYEQYF
TRBV7-9,CASSSGRDYGYTF
TRBV30,CAWSVGNSYNEQFF
TRBV2,CASRRGLWGNQPQHF
TRBV14,CASSQLSDRVGYTF
TRBV7-2,CASSPGEWTEAFF
TRBV29-1,CSVGGSLNTEAFF
TRBV15,CATSRDRISTDTQYF
TRBV4-3,CASSPTFGDGYTF
TRBV4-3,CASSQEARGDTEAFF
TRBV4-2,CASSQDGVAVDTQYF
TRBV29-1,CSVLGFGQGSSYEQYF
TRBV18,CASSPRGDEQFF
TRBV7-9,CASSLPSGGGYTF
TRBV29-1,CSVKNPRDGSSSTDTQYF
TRBV27,CASISLQENTEAFF
TRBV19,CASSPREGSNTEAFF
TRBV7-7,CASSLRMEETQYF
TRBV6-5,CASRPPGGPYNEQFF
TRBV29-1,CSVKQGANNSPLHF
TRBV4-2,CASSQPRGGSGNEQFF
TRBV10-3,CAISPQGANYGYTF
TRBV29-1,CSVESFPQGNTEAFF
TRBV7-9,CASSLETADTQYF
TRBV7-2,CASSLGQGAAQETQYF
TRBV30,CAWSVDRGGSPLHF
TRBV5-6,CASSPPGTGGHEQYF
TRBV30,CAWSRGGNSYEQYF
TRBV4-1,CASSSRYGGDKRYEQYF
TRBV29-1,CSAAKTGVTTEAFF
TRBV30,CAWSGRREAFF
TRBV29-1,CGVVPSGGRHEQFF
TRBV6-5,CASSSPGYNEQFF
TRBV30,CAWRNAPGNTIYF